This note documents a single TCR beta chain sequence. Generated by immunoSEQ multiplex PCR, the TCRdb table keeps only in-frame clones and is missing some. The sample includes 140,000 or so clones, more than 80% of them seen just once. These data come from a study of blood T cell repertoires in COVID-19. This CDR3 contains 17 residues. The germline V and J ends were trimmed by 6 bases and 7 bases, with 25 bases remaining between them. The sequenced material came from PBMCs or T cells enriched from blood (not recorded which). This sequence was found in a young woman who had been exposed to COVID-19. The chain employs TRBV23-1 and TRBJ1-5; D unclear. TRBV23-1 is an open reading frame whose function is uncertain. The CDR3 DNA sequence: TGCGCCAGCAGGCACCCCCGCACGGGGAAAGTCGGCCAGCCCCAGCATTTT. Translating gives CASRHPRTGKVGQPQHF.